This is a list of T cell receptor beta chains from one sample in a study of cytomegalovirus exposure and HLA in healthy donors. The data were produced by immunoSEQ multiplex PCR, yet TCRdb's version contains in-frame clones alone and is incomplete. Recorded for this sample: 150,000 or so clones. The specimen was PBMCs. The receptors come from a woman in her late teens or twenties in good health and CMV-seronegative. Each CDR3 is given with its conserved first and last residue. A D gene is named only where the DNA matches it firmly.

TRBJ1-2 TRBV2 TRBD1 TGTGCCAGCACTTGGGACAGGGGGGGGTATGGCTACACCTTC CASTWDRGGYGYTF
TRBJ1-4 TRBV30 NA TGTGCCTGGGGAAGAGGCGTTGCAGGGGACCATGAAAAACTGTTTTTT CAWGRGVAGDHEKLFF
TRBJ2-1 TRBV2 NA TGTGCCAGCACCGCGATAAGGGCCGGGGGTGAGCAGTTCTTC CASTAIRAGGEQFF
TRBJ1-4 TRBV19 NA TGTGCCAGTACGCAGGGGAGAACTAATGAAAAACTGTTTTTT CASTQGRTNEKLFF
TRBJ1-1 TRBV10-3 NA TGTGCCATCAGTGAGGCAGGGATGGACACTGAAGCTTTCTTT CAISEAGMDTEAFF
TRBJ2-1 TRBV29-1 NA TGCAGCGTCCCTATCGCAGGGTTCGATGAGCAGTTCTTC CSVPIAGFDEQFF
TRBJ2-6 TRBV19 NA TGTGCCAGTACTCGAAAGGGGGTTATCAGCTCTGGGGCCAACGTCCTGACTTTC CASTRKGVISSGANVLTF
TRBJ1-1 TRBV19 NA TGTGCCAGTAGTCAGACAGCCCTGAACACTGAAGCTTTCTTT CASSQTALNTEAFF
TRBJ2-2 TRBV15 TRBD1 TGTGCCACCAGCAGAGAGGTAAAATCGGGACAGACTTACACCGGGGAGCTGTTTTTT CATSREVKSGQTYTGELFF
TRBJ2-1 TRBV7-2 TRBD2 TGTGCCAGCAGCTTAATGGGTAGACCGACTAGCGGCAATGAGCAGTTCTTC CASSLMGRPTSGNEQFF
TRBJ2-1 TRBV5-4 TRBD2 TGTGCCAGCAGCTCTCGGACTAGCGGGAGATGGAATGAGCAGTTCTTC CASSSRTSGRWNEQFF
TRBJ1-2 TRBV7-2 NA TGTGCCAGCAGCTTAGTTGACGGACCGGACTATGGTGGCTACACCTTC CASSLVDGPDYGGYTF
TRBJ2-3 TRBV14 TRBD2 TGTGCCAGCAGCCTACTAGCGGGAGGGACGAGCACAGATACGCAGTATTTT CASSLLAGGTSTDTQYF
TRBJ2-7 TRBV19 NA TGTGCCAGTAGTATCCTCGGGGGAAACGAGCAGTACTTC CASSILGGNEQYF
TRBJ2-7 TRBV19 NA TGTGCCAGTAGTATAATGACGGGAATACGGTACGAGCAGTACTTC CASSIMTGIRYEQYF
TRBJ2-6 TRBV11-2 TRBD2 TGTGCCAGCAGCCAAGGACTAGCGGGGACATCTGGGGCCAACGTCCTGACTTTC CASSQGLAGTSGANVLTF
TRBJ1-1 TRBV5-8 NA TGTGCCAGCAGCCTAACTTCAGGGGTGGGGACTGAAGCTTTCTTT CASSLTSGVGTEAFF
TRBJ1-2 TRBV28 NA TGTGCCAGCAGCAACGCCCTCAGCGGCTATGGCTACACCTTC CASSNALSGYGYTF
TRBJ2-3 TRBV29-1 TRBD1 TGCAGCGTTGAACCTATAGGACAGGAAGGGACAGATACGCAGTATTTT CSVEPIGQEGTDTQYF
TRBJ2-3 TRBV2 NA TGTGCCAGCAGTGAGGGGAGTCGCACAGATACGCAGTATTTT CASSEGSRTDTQYF
TRBJ1-1 TRBV2 TRBD1 TGTGCCAGCATTTTACTCGGGACAGGGGGCACTGAAGCTTTCTTT CASILLGTGGTEAFF
TRBJ1-5 TRBV28 NA TGTGCCAGCAGTCCCCTCTTGGAGGGAAATCAGCCCCAGCATTTT CASSPLLEGNQPQHF
TRBJ2-7 TRBV27 TRBD2 TGTGCCAGCAGCCTGAGGGGAGCGGGAGGGTACGAGCAGTACTTC CASSLRGAGGYEQYF
TRBJ2-5 TRBV7-8 NA TGTGCCAGCGAAGGTGCGGGGGAGACCCAGTACTTC CASEGAGETQYF
TRBJ1-1 TRBV19 NA TGTGCCACTAGGGGAGGTATGGACACTGAAGCTTTCTTT CATRGGMDTEAFF